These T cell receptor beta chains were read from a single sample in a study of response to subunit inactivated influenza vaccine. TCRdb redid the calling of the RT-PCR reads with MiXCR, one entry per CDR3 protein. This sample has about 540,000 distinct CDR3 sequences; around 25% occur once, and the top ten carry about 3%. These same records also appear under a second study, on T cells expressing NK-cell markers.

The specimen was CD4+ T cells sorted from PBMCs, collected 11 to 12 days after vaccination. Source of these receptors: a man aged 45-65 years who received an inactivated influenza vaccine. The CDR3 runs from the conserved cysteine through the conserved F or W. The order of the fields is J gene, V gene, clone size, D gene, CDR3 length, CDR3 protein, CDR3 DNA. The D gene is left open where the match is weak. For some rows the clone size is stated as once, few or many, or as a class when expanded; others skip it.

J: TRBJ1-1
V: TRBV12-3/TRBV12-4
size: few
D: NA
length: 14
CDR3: CASSLRDRDTEAFF
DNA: TGTGCCAGCAGTTTGCGGGACCGAGACACTGAAGCTTTCTTT

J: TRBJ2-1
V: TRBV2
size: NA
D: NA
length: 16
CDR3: CASSEWLGSPYNEQFF
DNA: TGTGCCAGCAGTGAATGGTTAGGTTCGCCCTACAATGAGCAGTTCTTC

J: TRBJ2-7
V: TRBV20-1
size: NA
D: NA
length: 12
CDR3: CSATQTVYEQYF
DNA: TGCAGTGCTACCCAGACAGTATACGAGCAGTACTTC

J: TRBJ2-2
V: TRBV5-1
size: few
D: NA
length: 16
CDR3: CASSSDPGGNTGELFF
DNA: TGCGCCAGCAGCTCGGATCCAGGAGGGAACACCGGGGAGCTGTTTTTT

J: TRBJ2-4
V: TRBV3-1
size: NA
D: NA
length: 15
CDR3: CASSPPGGAKNIQYF
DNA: TGTGCCAGCAGCCCCCCTGGGGGGGCCAAAAACATTCAGTACTTC

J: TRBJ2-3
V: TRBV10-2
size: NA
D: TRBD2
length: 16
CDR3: CASSRLAEIVTDTQYF
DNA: TGCGCCAGCAGTCGGCTAGCGGAAATCGTGACAGATACGCAGTATTTT

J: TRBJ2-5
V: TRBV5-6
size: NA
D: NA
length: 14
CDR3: CASSLAGLEETQYF
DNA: TGTGCCAGCAGCTTGGCAGGGCTTGAGGAGACCCAGTACTTC

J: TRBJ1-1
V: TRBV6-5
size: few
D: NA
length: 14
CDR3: CASSFTGIVTEAFF
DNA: TGTGCCAGCAGTTTCACAGGCATCGTCACTGAAGCTTTCTTT

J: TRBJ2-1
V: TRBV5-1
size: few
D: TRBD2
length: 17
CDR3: CASSFGEREGSHGEQFF
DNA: TGCGCCAGCAGCTTCGGCGAGCGGGAAGGGTCCCACGGGGAGCAGTTCTTC

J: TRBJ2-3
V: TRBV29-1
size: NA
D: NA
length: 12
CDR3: CSVIGRTDTQYF
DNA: TGCAGCGTGATTGGACGCACAGATACGCAGTATTTT

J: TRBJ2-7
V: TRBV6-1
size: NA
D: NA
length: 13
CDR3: CASSRYGIYEQYF
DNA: TGTGCCAGCAGTCGCTATGGGATCTACGAGCAGTACTTC

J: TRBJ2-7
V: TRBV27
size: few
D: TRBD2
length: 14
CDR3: CASSVTSGSYEQYF
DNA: TGTGCCAGCAGTGTGACTAGCGGGAGCTACGAGCAGTACTTC

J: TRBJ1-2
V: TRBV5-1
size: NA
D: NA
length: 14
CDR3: CASSDGSANYGYTF
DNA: TGCGCCAGCAGCGACGGGTCGGCGAACTATGGCTACACCTTC